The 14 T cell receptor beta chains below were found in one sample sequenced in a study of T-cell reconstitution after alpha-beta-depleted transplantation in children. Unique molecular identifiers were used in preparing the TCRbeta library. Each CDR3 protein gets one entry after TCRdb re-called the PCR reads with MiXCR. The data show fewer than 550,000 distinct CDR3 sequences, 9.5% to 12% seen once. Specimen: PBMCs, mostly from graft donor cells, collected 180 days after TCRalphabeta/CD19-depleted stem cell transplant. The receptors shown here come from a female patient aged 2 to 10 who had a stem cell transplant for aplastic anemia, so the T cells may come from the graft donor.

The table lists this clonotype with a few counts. The CDR3 is CASSLEAWGTGELFF. CDR3 nucleotides: TGCGCCAGCAGCTTGGAGGCTTGGGGAACCGGGGAGCTGTTTTTT. This chain uses TRBV5-1 with TRBJ2-2; D remains unclear. V gave up 0 bases and J gave up 5 bases, with 11 bases separating them. In germline, CDR1 is SGHRS, CDR2 YFSETQ. The CDR3 is made up of 15 amino acids.

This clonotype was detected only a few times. The CDR3 reads CASSAGAMSNSPLHF. Here the CDR3 DNA reads TGTGCCAGCAGTGCAGGGGCCATGAGTAATTCACCCCTCCACTTT. This chain joins TRBV28 and TRBJ1-6, with D perhaps matching TRBD1 (6 bases). Germline V gene data show CDR1 as MDHEN and CDR2 as SYDVKM. This CDR3 spans 15 amino acids. With 5 bases removed from V and 6 bases from J, the gap between germline ends came to 14 bases.

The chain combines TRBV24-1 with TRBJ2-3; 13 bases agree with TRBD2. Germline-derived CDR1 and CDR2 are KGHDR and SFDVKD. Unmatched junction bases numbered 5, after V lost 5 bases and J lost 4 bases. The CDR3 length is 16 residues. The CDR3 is CATSGVLAGGPDTQYF. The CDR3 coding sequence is TGTGCCACCAGTGGCGTACTAGCGGGAGGGCCAGATACGCAGTATTTT.

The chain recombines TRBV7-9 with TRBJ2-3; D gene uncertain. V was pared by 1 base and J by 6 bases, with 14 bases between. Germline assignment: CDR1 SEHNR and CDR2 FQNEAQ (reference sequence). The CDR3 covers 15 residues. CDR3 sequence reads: CASSLVSRPGDTQYF. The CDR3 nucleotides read TGTGCCAGCAGCTTAGTATCTCGACCTGGGGATACGCAGTATTTT.

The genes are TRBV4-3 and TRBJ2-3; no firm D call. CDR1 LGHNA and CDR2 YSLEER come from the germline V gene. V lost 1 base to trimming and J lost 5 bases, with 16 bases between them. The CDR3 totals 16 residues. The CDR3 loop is CASSQGALIAGDTQYF. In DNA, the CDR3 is TGCGCCAGCAGCCAAGGGGCCCTCATTGCCGGAGATACGCAGTATTTT.

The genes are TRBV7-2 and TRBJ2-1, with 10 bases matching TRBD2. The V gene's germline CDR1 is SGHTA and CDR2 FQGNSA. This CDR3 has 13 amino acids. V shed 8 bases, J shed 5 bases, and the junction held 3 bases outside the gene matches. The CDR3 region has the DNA TGTGCCAGCCTAAGCGGGAGGGACAATGAGCAGTTCTTC. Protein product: CASLSGRDNEQFF.

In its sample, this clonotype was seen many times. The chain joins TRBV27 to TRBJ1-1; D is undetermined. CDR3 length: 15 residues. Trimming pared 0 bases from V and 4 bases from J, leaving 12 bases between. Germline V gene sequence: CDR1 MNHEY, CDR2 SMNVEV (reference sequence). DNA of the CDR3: TGTGCCAGCAGTTTATCGTGGCCTTGGGGCACTGAAGCTTTCTTT. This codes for CASSLSWPWGTEAFF.

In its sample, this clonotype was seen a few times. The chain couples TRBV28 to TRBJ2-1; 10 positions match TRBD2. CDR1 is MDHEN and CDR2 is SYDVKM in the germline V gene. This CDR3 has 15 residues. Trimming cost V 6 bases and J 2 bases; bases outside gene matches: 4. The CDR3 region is CASSTLAGAYNEQFF. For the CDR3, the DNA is TGTGCCAGCAGCACTCTAGCGGGAGCCTACAATGAGCAGTTCTTC.

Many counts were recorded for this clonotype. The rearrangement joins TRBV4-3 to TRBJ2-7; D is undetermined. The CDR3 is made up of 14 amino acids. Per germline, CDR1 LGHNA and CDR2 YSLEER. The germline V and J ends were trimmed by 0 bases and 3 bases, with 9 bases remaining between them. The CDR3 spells CASSQDNGRYEQYF. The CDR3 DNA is TGCGCCAGCAGCCAAGATAATGGACGCTACGAGCAGTACTTC.

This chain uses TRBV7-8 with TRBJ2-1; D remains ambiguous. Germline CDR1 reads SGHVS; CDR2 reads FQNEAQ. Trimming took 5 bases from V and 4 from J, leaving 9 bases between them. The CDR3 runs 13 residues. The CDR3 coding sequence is TGTGCCAGCAGCCGACCACGGTACAATGAGCAGTTCTTC. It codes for CASSRPRYNEQFF.

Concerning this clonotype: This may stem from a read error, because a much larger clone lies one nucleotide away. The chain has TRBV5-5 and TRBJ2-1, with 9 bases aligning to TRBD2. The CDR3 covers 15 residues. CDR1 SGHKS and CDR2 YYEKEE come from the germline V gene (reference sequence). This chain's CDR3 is CASRLVAGGHHEQFF. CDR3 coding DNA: TGTGCCAGCAGATTGGTCGCGGGAGGGCACCATGAGCAGTTCTTC. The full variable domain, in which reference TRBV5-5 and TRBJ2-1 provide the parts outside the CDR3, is DAGVTQSPTHLIKTRGQQVTLRCSPISGHKSVSWYQQVLGQGPQFIFQYYEKEERGRGNFPDRFSARQFPNYSSELNVNALLLGDSALYLCASRLVAGGHHEQFFGPGTRLTVL.

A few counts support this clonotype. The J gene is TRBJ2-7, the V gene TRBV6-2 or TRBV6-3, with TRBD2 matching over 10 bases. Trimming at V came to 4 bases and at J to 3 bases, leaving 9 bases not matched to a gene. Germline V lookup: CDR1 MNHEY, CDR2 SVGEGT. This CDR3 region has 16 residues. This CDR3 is CASSSWTSGADYEQYV. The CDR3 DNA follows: TGTGCCAGCAGTTCCTGGACTAGCGGAGCCGACTACGAGCAGTACGTC.

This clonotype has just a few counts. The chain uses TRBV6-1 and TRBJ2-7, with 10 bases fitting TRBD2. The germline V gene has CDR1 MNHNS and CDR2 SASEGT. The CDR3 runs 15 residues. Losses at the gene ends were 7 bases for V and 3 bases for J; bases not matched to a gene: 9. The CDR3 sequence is CASTSPTSGNYEQYF. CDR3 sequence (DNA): TGTGCCAGCACCTCCCCCACTAGCGGGAACTACGAGCAGTACTTC.

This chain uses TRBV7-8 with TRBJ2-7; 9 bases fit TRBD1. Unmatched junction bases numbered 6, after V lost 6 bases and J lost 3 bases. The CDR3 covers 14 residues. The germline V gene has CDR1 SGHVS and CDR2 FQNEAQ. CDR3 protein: CASSVGTGRYEQYV. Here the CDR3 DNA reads TGTGCCAGCAGTGTGGGGACAGGGCGCTACGAGCAGTACGTC.